This TCR beta chain was sequenced for a study of shared clonotypes between healthy human individuals. The wider study: Every donor yielded three CD4 naive, three CD4 memory, two CD8 naive and one CD8 memory plate. Whole-study findings and limits: A handful of donors shared about 4.8% of their naive CD4 clonotypes.

The naive CD8 subset, CD45RO-negative cells positively selected for CCR7, excluded terminally differentiated effector memory CD45RA+ cells. Assay: immunoSEQ multiplex PCR; the TCRdb copy retains only in-frame clones and omits some. This sample has 550,000 to 600,000 clones, with roughly 98% found just once. The germline V gene has CDR1 SGHNT and CDR2 YENEEA. V shed 4 bases and J shed 5 bases, with 18 bases lying between them. This CDR3 region has 16 residues. As for this clone: No antigen is known for it.

Input material: naive CD8+ T cells sorted from blood. This TCR came from a man aged 25-45 years in good health. The gene calls are TRBV11-3 and TRBJ2-1; tentative D call: TRBD2 (5 bases). CDR3 nucleotide sequence: TGTGCCAGCAGCTCGCATTCCGAGGGTTTTGACAATGAGCAGTTCTTC. Its translation is CASSSHSEGFDNEQFF. The full variable domain, with the rest looked up from reference TRBV11-3 and TRBJ2-1, is EAGVVQSPRYKIIEKKQPVAFWCNPISGHNTLYWYLQNLGQGPELLIRYENEEAVDDSQLPKDRFSAERLKGVDSTLKIQPAELGDSAVYLCASSSHSEGFDNEQFFGPGTRLTVL.